The entry below gives a single T cell receptor beta chain sequence along with its context. There were likely unrecorded immune exposures, though donors were nominally healthy when sampled. It was with 60 Vbeta and 13 Jbeta primers that the PCR ran. In the authors' workflow: There were 80 million or so unique TCR beta chains by a later count, and about 12 million of them were shared. TCRdb keeps only in-frame clones here, not all; method: immunoSEQ multiplex PCR. V and J calls and clone size follow that table, whereas D and trimming were derived from the DNA. The sample yields 55,000 to 70,000 clones, approximately 78% seen once. This entry comes from a study of cytomegalovirus exposure and HLA in healthy donors. The source is a young man in good health and CMV-seropositive. The sample comprised PBMCs.

CDR3 bases: TGTGCCTGGAGTGTGGGAGATAGTGAGCAGTTCTTC. This sequence encodes CAWSVGDSEQFF. This rearrangement joins TRBV30 to TRBJ2-1, with D perhaps TRBD2 (5 bases). V lost 0 bases and J 9 bases, leaving 9 bases between the germline ends. Germline values: CDR1 GTSNPN, CDR2 SVGIG (reference sequence). The CDR3 runs to 12 residues.